This entry lists 27 T cell receptor beta chains sequenced from one sample in a study of blood T cell repertoires in COVID-19 (TCRdb year 2020). Preparation of the library involved the immunoSEQ multiplex PCR assay. TCRdb provides this immuneACCESS table in a form limited to in-frame rearrangements. Some clones are lacking; in checked studies, under half of them reflect an unresolved V gene, and why the rest are absent is not known. In all, the sample holds under 350,000 clones, and roughly 91% of those were seen once. The top ten clonotypes cover roughly 4.8% of the sample. Material for sequencing was peripheral blood. Source of these receptors: a man between 40 and 49 years old with acute or convalescent COVID-19.

This clone is a singleton in its sample. V is TRBV6-5 and J is TRBJ1-3, with 7 bases lining up with TRBD1. Germline CDR1 is MNHEY and CDR2 is SVGAGI. The CDR3 extends over 15 amino acids. The V segment lost 6 bases and the J segment 4 bases; nucleotides outside the gene matches: 9. CDR3 DNA: TGTGCCAGCAGCCCGACGACAGGGTACGGAAACACCATATATTTT. Protein product: CASSPTTGYGNTIYF.

V and J are TRBV9 and TRBJ1-5; the D gene is possibly TRBD1 (6 bases). Germline V gives CDR1 SGDLS, CDR2 YYNGEE. There are 15 residues in the CDR3. Trimming cost V 3 bases and J 4 bases, with 14 bases left between them. CDR3 protein: CASSAAGVRNQPQHF. Written as DNA, the CDR3 is TGTGCCAGCAGCGCAGCAGGGGTGAGAAATCAGCCCCAGCATTTT. The complete variable domain, with remaining parts taken from reference TRBV9 and TRBJ1-5, reads DSGVTQTPKHLITATGQRVTLRCSPRSGDLSVYWYQQSLDQGLQFLIQYYNGEERAKGNILERFSAQQFPDLHSELNLSSLELGDSALYFCASSAAGVRNQPQHFGDGTRLSIL.

The chain links TRBV5-1 to TRBJ2-7; D unclear. The CDR3 is 13 amino acids. Germline V gives CDR1 SGHRS, CDR2 YFSETQ. V was cut by 0 bases and J by 5 bases, with 9 bases left in between. For the CDR3, the DNA is TGCGCCAGCAGCTTGGAAATAGAGGACGAGCAGTACTTC. Translation: CASSLEIEDEQYF.

Notes on this clone: At one end the junction does not follow the germline gene, possibly because of a read error. The rearrangement links TRBV30 to TRBJ2-4, with 10 positions matching TRBD2. The CDR3 loop spans 16 amino acids. Germline V gene data show CDR1 as GTSNPN and CDR2 as SVGIG (reference sequence). CDR3 DNA: TGTGCTTGGAGTCCTATATATCTAGCGGGGGTCAACATTCAGTACTTC. Protein: CAWSPIYLAGVNIQYF.

This clone was recorded only once. V gene TRBV4-1 combines with J gene TRBJ1-2, with 7 bases identical to TRBD1. The J segment lost 9 bases and the V segment lost 3 bases, leaving 7 bases of the junction unmatched. Germline CDR1 is MGHRA and CDR2 is YSYEKL. This CDR3 contains 13 residues. The CDR3 DNA sequence: TGCGCCAGCAGCCATCGGGACAGCCCAAGCTACACCTTC. Encoded protein: CASSHRDSPSYTF.

The J gene is TRBJ1-3, the V gene TRBV28; D uncertain. The germline V and J ends were trimmed by 6 bases and 4 bases, with 10 bases remaining between them. The CDR3 is made up of 13 amino acids. Germline lookup yields CDR1 MDHEN and CDR2 SYDVKM. This CDR3 reads CASRAPRGNTIYF. CDR3 DNA: TGTGCCAGCAGGGCCCCGCGGGGAAACACCATATATTTT.

The CDR3 sequence is CASSQTGGSYTEAFF. The CDR3 DNA reads as TGTGCCAGCAGCCAGACAGGGGGCTCGTACACTGAAGCTTTCTTT. The chain carries TRBV7-2 and TRBJ1-1, with 10 bases lining up with TRBD1. Germline values: CDR1 SGHTA, CDR2 FQGNSA. Trimming removed 5 bases from V and 3 bases from J; junction bases left unmatched: 6. The CDR3 is 15 residues long.

V is TRBV9 and J is TRBJ2-1; possibly TRBD2 for D (6 bases). Germline V lookup: CDR1 SGDLS, CDR2 YYNGEE. V shed 3 bases and J shed 4 bases, with 14 bases lying between them. The CDR3 has 15 amino acids. CDR3 protein: CASSAEGTFYNEQFF. CDR3 DNA: TGTGCCAGCAGCGCGGAGGGAACGTTTTACAATGAGCAGTTCTTC.

J is TRBJ1-6 and V is TRBV13; 7 bases line up with TRBD1. The CDR3 runs 17 residues. CDR1 and CDR2 from the germline V gene are PRHDT and FYEKMQ (reference sequence). Trimming took 4 bases from V and 7 from J; bases not matched to a gene: 13. The CDR3 coding sequence is TGTGCCAGCAGCTCCCGTGGGCAACAGGGGCCCAATTCACCCCTCCACTTT. Translating gives CASSSRGQQGPNSPLHF.

The rearrangement links TRBV7-3 to TRBJ1-2, with 7 bases aligning to TRBD1. The CDR3 length is 15 residues. Unmatched junction bases numbered 8, after V lost 1 base and J lost 6 bases. In germline, CDR1 is SGHTA, CDR2 FQGTGA. CDR3 DNA sequence: TGTGCCAGCAGCTTAAGCCCAAGGGACAGCCATGGCTACACCTTC. Translating it yields CASSLSPRDSHGYTF.

CDR3 sequence reads: CASSSAGSYQPQHF. CDR3 bases: TGTGCCAGCAGCTCTGCGGGGTCGTATCAGCCCCAGCATTTT. The J gene is TRBJ1-5, the V gene TRBV5-6; no clear D. Germline CDR1 SGHDT, CDR2 YYEEEE. The CDR3 consists of 14 residues. Trimming took off 3 bases at V and 5 bases at J, with 12 bases between the two ends.

The chain has TRBV18 and TRBJ1-4, with TRBD1 identical over 7 bases. Looked up from germline, CDR1 is KGHSH and CDR2 is LQKENI. CDR3 length equals 14 residues. Losses at the gene ends were 1 base for V and 7 bases for J; bases not matched to a gene: 3. The CDR3, as DNA: TGTGCCAGCTCACCACAGGGGGCGCCTGAAAAACTGTTTTTT. The encoded protein is CASSPQGAPEKLFF.

As regards this clone: Additional DNA sequences in this sample encode the identical CDR3. The chain combines TRBV18 with TRBJ1-1, with D possibly being TRBD1 (5 bases). The CDR3 runs to 13 residues. V was trimmed by 5 bases and J by 0 bases, leaving 7 bases between them. In germline, CDR1 is KGHSH, CDR2 LQKENI. CDR3: CASSDSLNTEAFF. Written as DNA, the CDR3 is TGTGCCAGCTCAGACAGCTTGAACACTGAAGCTTTCTTT.

This clone has more than one count but fewer than ten. The genes are TRBV19 and TRBJ1-2; maybe TRBD1 (6 bases). This CDR3 is 13 amino acids long. Germline loops: CDR1 LNHDA, CDR2 SQIVND (reference sequence). Deletions cut 5 bases from V and 4 bases from J, with 11 bases between. The DNA of the CDR3 is TGTGCCAGTAGTGCGACAGGACCCTATGGCTACACCTTC. This gives the protein CASSATGPYGYTF. Combining the CDR3 with reference TRBV19 and TRBJ1-2 gives the whole variable domain DGGITQSPKYLFRKEGQNVTLSCEQNLNHDAMYWYRQDPGQGLRLIYYSQIVNDFQKGDIAEGYSVSREKKESFPLTVTSAQKNPTAFYLCASSATGPYGYTFGSGTRLTVV.

V gene TRBV30 combines with J gene TRBJ1-5; no clear D. Looked up from germline, CDR1 is GTSNPN and CDR2 is SVGIG (reference sequence). The CDR3 is 13 residues long. The ends were cut back, 2 bases at V and 7 bases at J, with 12 bases in the middle. CDR3 sequence: CAWSPGELQPQHF. The CDR3 nucleotides are TGTGCCTGGAGTCCCGGGGAGTTGCAGCCCCAGCATTTT.

This chain connects TRBV5-6 to TRBJ1-6, with a weak D call TRBD1 (6 bases). V was cut by 0 bases and J by 8 bases, with 9 bases left in between. This CDR3 contains 14 residues. Germline V gene sequence: CDR1 SGHDT, CDR2 YYEEEE. The chain's CDR3 is CASSLGGQYSPLHF. The DNA of the CDR3 is TGTGCCAGCAGCTTGGGTGGACAGTATTCACCCCTCCACTTT.

The V gene is TRBV11-2, the J gene TRBJ1-1; TRBD1 matches at 9 bases. Germline CDR1 and CDR2: SGHAT and FQNNGV. The CDR3 runs to 14 residues. J lost 5 bases, V lost 6 bases, and 7 bases had no gene match. CDR3 DNA: TGTGCCAGCAGTAGGGGACAGGGTCCGACTGAAGCTTTCTTT. Translated, it gives CASSRGQGPTEAFF.

The genes are TRBV7-9 and TRBJ2-1; 7 nucleotides align to TRBD2. This CDR3 has 15 amino acids. The J segment lost 8 bases and the V segment lost 1 base, leaving 8 bases of the junction unmatched. CDR1 is SEHNR, CDR2 FQNEAQ, per germline (reference sequence). The CDR3 sequence: CASSLVGRGMDEQFF. The CDR3 DNA reads as TGTGCCAGCAGCTTAGTAGGGCGGGGGATGGATGAGCAGTTCTTC.

The chain joins TRBV3-1 (or the pseudogene TRBV3-2) to TRBJ1-2; D possibly corresponds to TRBD1 (5 bases). The CDR3 has 14 residues. CDR1 LGHDT and CDR2 YNNKEL come from the germline V gene (reference sequence). Trimming removed 10 bases at V and 0 bases at J, with 15 bases between. CDR3 bases: TGTGCCACCACCTGGGGGGGGTCTAACTATGGCTACACCTTC. This gives the protein CATTWGGSNYGYTF.

This clone was seen a single time. The genes are TRBV5-6 and TRBJ1-4; tentative D call: TRBD1 (5 bases). Trimming shortened V by 4 bases and J by 9 bases, and 22 bases separated the two germline ends. Germline CDR1 reads SGHDT; CDR2 reads YYEEEE. CDR3 size: 16 residues. The CDR3 DNA follows: TGTGCCAGCAGCCTCCCCGGTGGGGGGGACTTGCAAAAACTGTTTTTT. It translates to CASSLPGGGDLQKLFF.

The chain links TRBV30 to TRBJ1-1; D might be TRBD1 (5 bases). Trimming took 2 bases from V and 1 from J, leaving 11 bases between them. There are 14 residues in the CDR3. Germline CDR1 GTSNPN, CDR2 SVGIG (reference sequence). CDR3 nucleotide sequence: TGTGCCTGGAGTTCAACCGACAGGAACACTGAAGCTTTCTTT. It yields the protein CAWSSTDRNTEAFF. Full variable domain (remainder filled in from reference TRBV30 and TRBJ1-1): SQTIHQWPATLVQPVGSPLSLECTVEGTSNPNLYWYRQAAGRGLQLLFYSVGIGQISSEVPQNLSASRPQDRQFILSSKKLLLSDSGFYLCAWSSTDRNTEAFFGQGTRLTVV.

The V and J genes are TRBV3-1 (or the pseudogene TRBV3-2) and TRBJ1-1; 7 positions match TRBD1. The CDR3 consists of 14 residues. V shed 5 bases and J 11 bases; nucleotides not matched to a gene: 14. Germline V gene data show CDR1 as LGHDT and CDR2 as YNNKEL (reference sequence). CDR3 nucleotides: TGTGCCAGCAGCAGGGGGTTCGTTACAGGGGAGGCTTTCTTT. Translating it yields CASSRGFVTGEAFF.

The J gene is TRBJ2-7, the V gene TRBV5-1; TRBD2 matches 16 bases. Losses at the gene ends were 0 bases for V and 4 bases for J; bases not matched to a gene: 7. This CDR3 comprises 18 residues. In germline, CDR1 is SGHRS, CDR2 YFSETQ. DNA for the CDR3: TGCGCCAGCAGCTTGGTAGGGACTAGCGGGGGGGCCGGTTACGAGCAGTACTTC. This gives the protein CASSLVGTSGGAGYEQYF.

This rearrangement joins TRBV5-5 to TRBJ1-1; TRBD1 matches 7 bases. The germline CDR1 and CDR2 sequences are SGHKS and YYEKEE (reference sequence). V lost 3 bases and J lost 4; bases outside the gene matches: 9. This CDR3 has 15 amino acids. The CDR3 DNA follows: TGTGCCAGCAGCTCGGGGACAGCGGGTGGCACTGAAGCTTTCTTT. This translates into CASSSGTAGGTEAFF.

This sequence joins TRBV18 and TRBJ1-1, with a tentative D call TRBD1 (6 bases). Trimming left V 5 bases short and J 2 bases short, with 12 bases between. Per the germline V gene, CDR1 is KGHSH and CDR2 is LQKENI. The CDR3 is 14 residues long. CDR3 sequence reads: CASSSSGVNTEAFF. The CDR3 DNA reads TGTGCCAGCTCAAGTTCAGGGGTTAACACTGAAGCTTTCTTT.

J is TRBJ2-1 and V is TRBV7-8; 14 bases are a match to TRBD2. Losses at the gene ends were 4 bases for V and 6 bases for J; bases not matched to a gene: 2. The CDR3 has 15 residues. The germline CDR1 and CDR2 sequences are SGHVS and FQNEAQ. The CDR3 loop is CASSYGLAGGNEQFF. The DNA for the CDR3 is TGTGCCAGCAGCTACGGACTAGCGGGGGGCAATGAGCAGTTCTTC.

The chain uses TRBV7-2 and TRBJ1-5, with D possibly being TRBD1 (6 bases). This CDR3 spans 15 amino acids. Germline-derived CDR1 and CDR2 are SGHTA and FQGNSA. V lost 1 base and J 5 bases, leaving 12 bases between the germline ends. The CDR3 DNA follows: TGTGCCAGCAGCTTAGGTAGGGGGTTCGATCAGCCCCAGCATTTT. Protein product: CASSLGRGFDQPQHF.